This T cell receptor (beta chain) came from a study of shared clonotypes between healthy human individuals. Terminally differentiated effector memory CD45RA+ cells were excluded by CCR7 positive selection of CD45RO-negative cells. This clone was counted between two and nine times. Its target is unknown. Deep was the level at which the assay was run. Sequencing used immunoSEQ multiplex PCR; TCRdb keeps in-frame clones, though not all of them. Found here are about 2,100,000 clones, just over 90% of them singletons; the top ten hold 1.5% to 2%. Regarding the study as a whole: Roughly 5% of naive CD4 clonotypes were common to a few donors. Sampling was confined to blood; repertoires within tissues likely differ.

The V gene lost 4 bases and the J gene lost 8 bases, with 11 bases spanning the gap. The CDR3 contains 12 residues. Per the germline V gene, CDR1 is SGHAT and CDR2 is FQNNGV. This receptor was identified in a man in his late teens or twenties in good health. Some clones in this sample may be carry-over from other donors' samples. The sequencing sample was made of naive CD8+ T cells from PBMCs. The rearrangement links TRBV11-2 to TRBJ1-1, with D uncertain. This CDR3 is CASSSGRQEAFF. The CDR3 DNA is TGTGCCAGCAGCTCCGGGCGACAAGAAGCTTTCTTT.